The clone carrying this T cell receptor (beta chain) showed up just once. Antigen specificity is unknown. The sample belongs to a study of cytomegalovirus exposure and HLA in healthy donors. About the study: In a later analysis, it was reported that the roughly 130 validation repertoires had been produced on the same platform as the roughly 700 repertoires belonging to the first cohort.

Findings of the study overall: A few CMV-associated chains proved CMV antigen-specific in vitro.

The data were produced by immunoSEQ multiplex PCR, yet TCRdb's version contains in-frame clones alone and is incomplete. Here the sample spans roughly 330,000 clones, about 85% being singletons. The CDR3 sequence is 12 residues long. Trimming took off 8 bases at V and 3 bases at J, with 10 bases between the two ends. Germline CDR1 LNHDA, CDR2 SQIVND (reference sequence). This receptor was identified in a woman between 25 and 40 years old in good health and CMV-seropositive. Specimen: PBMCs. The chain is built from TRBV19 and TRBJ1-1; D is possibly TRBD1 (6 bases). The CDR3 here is CASGRGDTEAFF. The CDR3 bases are TGTGCCAGTGGAAGGGGGGACACTGAAGCTTTCTTT.